This T cell receptor beta chain is drawn from a study of blood T cell repertoires in COVID-19. Per the original methods: How many nucleated cells were present was estimated from reference gene primer amplification. This table comes from immunoSEQ multiplex PCR, and its TCRdb copy is limited to in-frame clones, with some not included. From that table come the V and J calls and clone size; the DNA was used to work out D and trimming. The sample holds over 55,000 clones, 85% to 90% seen once. This clone was counted between two and nine times. V lost 1 base, J lost 2 bases, and 5 bases stayed unmatched. The CDR3 has 15 amino acids. CDR1 is SEHNR, CDR2 FQNEAQ, per germline (reference sequence).

Sequences were obtained from peripheral blood. V is TRBV7-9 and J is TRBJ2-7; 7 nucleotides agree with TRBD1. The sequence was obtained from a man aged 50 or older with active COVID-19. The CDR3 DNA reads as TGTGCCAGCAGCTTAGGGATGACAGGGCCCTACGAGCAGTACTTC. It codes for CASSLGMTGPYEQYF.